This T cell receptor (beta chain) was obtained from a study of blood T cell repertoires in COVID-19. This table comes from immunoSEQ multiplex PCR, and its TCRdb copy is limited to in-frame clones, with some not included. The sample lists roughly 70,000 clones, about four fifths occurring once. V was shortened by 1 base and J by 9 bases, with 10 bases between the two germline ends. The germline CDR1 and CDR2 sequences are MNHNS and SASEGT. There are 13 residues in the CDR3. This clonotype was obtained from a man aged 70 or older who had recovered from COVID-19. The sample consisted of peripheral blood. The gene calls are TRBV6-1 and TRBJ2-4, with unresolved D. Here the CDR3 DNA reads TGTGCCAGCAGTGAAGATAGCCTGGGCATTCAGTACTTC. Translating gives CASSEDSLGIQYF.